This entry concerns a single TCR beta chain. The sample is drawn from a study of regulatory T cells in long-lasting Graves disease. HTBI primers from iRepertoire and Arm-PCR of CDR3 regions yielded the TCR beta libraries. MiXCR, run by TCRdb on the multiplex PCR reads, gives a single entry per CDR3 protein. Of approximately 400,000 distinct CDR3 sequences listed, around a sixth are singletons. Time point noted: newly diagnosed GD, antithyroid drugs for less than 3 months. TCR sequences were obtained from RNA taken from PBMCs. V gave up 3 bases and J gave up 6 bases, with 12 bases separating them. The CDR3 runs 14 residues. CDR1 and CDR2 (germline): MNHGY, SVAAGI.

Source: peripheral blood mononuclear cells (PBMCs), taken at new diagnosis, from a patient treated with antithyroid drugs. The receptor comes from a female donor with Graves disease. The chain links TRBV6-9 to TRBJ1-5; no definite D call. CDR3: CASSYSAGFQPQHF. The CDR3 DNA sequence: TGTGCCAGCAGTTACTCTGCGGGGTTTCAGCCCCAGCATTTT.